These T cell receptor beta chains were read from a single sample in a study of patients and donors after allogeneic stem cell transplantation. One entry per CDR3 protein results from TCRdb running MiXCR on the RT-PCR reads. The sample yields 400,000 to 500,000 distinct CDR3 sequences, under 20% seen once. Material: blood, either unsorted or a sorted T cell fraction (not recorded which). The receptors come from a human donor who was either an allogeneic HSCT recipient or a stem cell or donor lymphocyte infusion donor (not recorded which). It is not recorded whose cells these are; they may come from a transplant donor. The CDR3 runs from the conserved cysteine through the conserved F or W. Fields, in order: V gene, J gene, CDR3 protein.

TRBV7-9	TRBJ2-2	CASSLAEGTVKFF
TRBV14	TRBJ1-1	CASSQDLAGELIF
TRBV28	TRBJ1-6	CAISLGGNLSPLHF
TRBV7-9	TRBJ2-2	CASSLETYTGELFF
TRBV6-1	TRBJ1-5	CASSGAVQGQPQHF
TRBV4-2	TRBJ1-2	CASSSQGARDGYTF
TRBV10-3	TRBJ1-4	CAISPVWEEKLFF
TRBV7-8	TRBJ2-3	CASSPARREISDTQYF
TRBV12-3/TRBV12-4	TRBJ2-1	CASRSGKGHNEQFF
TRBV28	TRBJ2-5	CASKRGPETQYF
TRBV12-3/TRBV12-4	TRBJ2-5	CASSFAAGTQETQYF
TRBV30	TRBJ1-1	CAWLPRGRGTEAFF
TRBV12-3/TRBV12-4	TRBJ1-5	CASSLGGDWPQHF
TRBV6-1	TRBJ1-6	CASTSKVPWGSPLHF
TRBV20-1	TRBJ2-2	CSASLAGGLRTGELFF
TRBV5-1	TRBJ1-5	CASSLGPSSNQPQHF
TRBV29-1	TRBJ2-7	CSVRDRLYEQYF
TRBV5-1	TRBJ2-2	CASSFGPNTGELFF
TRBV4-2	TRBJ1-2	CASSQWGGGNYGYTF
TRBV7-9	TRBJ1-4	CASSLAGTGANEKLFF
TRBV27	TRBJ2-3	CASSLLTSGRTQYF
TRBV11-2	TRBJ2-5	CASTLRLAGLQETQYF
TRBV20-1	TRBJ1-5	CSARTENQPQHF
TRBV20-1	TRBJ1-1	CSARDFNTEAFF
TRBV12-3/TRBV12-4	TRBJ1-1	CASSVTSYTEAFF
TRBV7-2	TRBJ2-3	CASRFSGSDTQYF
TRBV28	TRBJ1-2	CASSLFRPDYGYTF
TRBV4-2	TRBJ2-1	CASSRPLAGDYNEQFF
TRBV29-1	TRBJ2-3	CSVEGLSGFGTDTQYF
TRBV29-1	TRBJ1-2	CSVEDKTLPPGYTF
TRBV20-1	TRBJ2-1	CSARVEGGRYNEQFF
TRBV10-3	TRBJ2-2	CATTPWFGGGPGGELFF
TRBV6-1	TRBJ1-1	CASSEGLETEAFF
TRBV11-1	TRBJ2-7	CASSQTGNEQYF